This is a list of T cell receptor beta chains from one sample in a study of shared clonotypes between healthy human individuals. TCRdb's copy holds only in-frame clones and misses some; the assay was immunoSEQ multiplex PCR. The sample holds hundreds of thousands of clones, roughly 95% seen once. Material for sequencing was naive CD8+ T cells sorted from blood. These receptors came from a woman in her thirties in good health. The CDR3 runs from the conserved cysteine through the conserved F or W. A D gene is named only where the DNA matches it firmly. Clone sizes are given selectively: once, few, many, or a class where the clone is expanded.

v_call	d_call	j_call	clone_size	cdr3_aa	cdr3_nt
TRBV4-1	.	TRBJ1-4	.	CASSQRPQTGTSNEKLFF	TGCGCCAGCAGCCAAAGGCCACAAACCGGGACGAGTAATGAAAAACTGTTTTTT
TRBV6-5	.	TRBJ2-7	.	CASSSTSRYEQYF	TGTGCCAGCAGTTCGACGAGCCGCTACGAGCAGTACTTC
TRBV13	TRBD2	TRBJ2-1	.	CASSQSGSGYNEQFF	TGTGCCAGCAGCCAAAGCGGGAGTGGGTACAATGAGCAGTTCTTC
TRBV7-9	.	TRBJ2-5	.	CASSLPQGKTQYF	TGTGCCAGCAGCTTACCACAGGGAAAGACCCAGTACTTC
TRBV19	TRBD2	TRBJ2-1	.	CASSIVAGAYNEQFF	TGTGCCAGTAGTATAGTAGCGGGCGCCTACAATGAGCAGTTCTTC
TRBV19	TRBD2	TRBJ2-3	.	CASNRNRLAGTDTQYF	TGTGCCAGTAACAGAAATCGGCTAGCGGGCACAGATACGCAGTATTTT
TRBV28	.	TRBJ2-1	.	CASSGGLAVPSYNEQFF	TGTGCCAGCAGTGGGGGCCTAGCGGTACCCTCCTACAATGAGCAGTTCTTC
TRBV6-5	TRBD1	TRBJ1-1	.	CASSYSGDSLNTEAFF	TGTGCCAGCAGTTACTCCGGGGACAGCTTAAACACTGAAGCTTTCTTT
TRBV6-1	.	TRBJ2-7	once	CASSDQGEQYF	TGTGCCAGCAGTGATCAGGGCGAGCAGTACTTC
TRBV7-8	.	TRBJ1-5	.	CASSLGRTLSNQPQHF	TGTGCCAGCAGCTTAGGTAGGACATTAAGCAATCAGCCCCAGCATTTT
TRBV10-2	TRBD2	TRBJ2-1	.	CASSWTSSYNEQFF	TGCGCCAGCAGTTGGACTAGCTCCTACAATGAGCAGTTCTTC
TRBV13	TRBD1	TRBJ2-5	.	CASSLRGGRGREKETQYF	TGTGCCAGCAGCTTAAGGGGAGGCAGGGGGCGCGAAAAGGAGACCCAGTACTTC
TRBV11-2	.	TRBJ2-3	.	CASSPGPGNTDTQYF	TGTGCCAGCAGCCCGGGGCCAGGAAACACAGATACGCAGTATTTT
TRBV7-9	.	TRBJ2-5	.	CASSLGRDQYF	TGTGCCAGCAGCTTAGGGAGGGACCAGTACTTC
TRBV10-2	.	TRBJ2-3	once	CASSEGDTQYF	TGCGCCAGCAGTGAGGGAGATACGCAGTATTTT
TRBV11-2	.	TRBJ2-1	.	CASSLGPVWQGTGNEQFF	TGTGCCAGCAGCTTAGGGCCGGTGTGGCAGGGAACGGGCAATGAGCAGTTCTTC
TRBV19	.	TRBJ1-2	.	CASSMGHTINYGYTF	TGTGCCAGTAGTATGGGACACACCATTAACTATGGCTACACCTTC
TRBV28	.	TRBJ2-2	.	CATHGHTAGELFF	TGTGCCACGCACGGGCATACGGCCGGGGAGCTGTTTTTT
TRBV15	.	TRBJ2-7	once	CATSPPSGEQYF	TGTGCCACCAGCCCCCCCTCGGGGGAGCAGTACTTC
TRBV7-6	TRBD1	TRBJ1-5	.	CASSPLTGGNQPQHF	TGTGCCAGCAGCCCTCTCACAGGGGGCAATCAGCCCCAGCATTTT
TRBV5-4	.	TRBJ2-1	.	CASSLATGALAAPYNEQFF	TGTGCCAGCAGCTTGGCTACGGGAGCCTTGGCGGCCCCTTACAATGAGCAGTTCTTC
TRBV7-2	.	TRBJ1-5	.	CASSLAPNQPQHF	TGTGCCAGCAGCTTAGCGCCAAATCAGCCCCAGCATTTT
TRBV7-6	.	TRBJ2-3	.	CASSLVHATLDTSTDTQYF	TGTGCCAGCAGCTTAGTTCATGCGACGCTAGATACTAGCACAGATACGCAGTATTTT
TRBV13	TRBD1	TRBJ2-7	.	CASTPTGQTGAYEQYF	TGTGCCAGCACCCCCACGGGGCAGACAGGGGCCTACGAGCAGTACTTC
TRBV29-1	.	TRBJ2-7	few	CSVPGSYEQYF	TGCAGCGTTCCCGGGTCCTACGAGCAGTACTTC
TRBV29-1	.	TRBJ1-1	.	CSVEADVNTEAFF	TGCAGCGTTGAAGCAGACGTGAACACTGAAGCTTTCTTT
TRBV4-1	.	TRBJ2-1	.	CASSRFYNEQFF	TGCGCCAGCTCTCGGTTCTACAATGAGCAGTTCTTC
TRBV28	.	TRBJ2-1	.	CASSTPQIRDSSSNNEQFF	TGTGCCAGCAGTACGCCGCAAATCCGGGACTCGAGCAGCAACAATGAGCAGTTCTTC
TRBV27	.	TRBJ2-7	.	CASSYDLGEQYF	TGTGCCAGCAGTTACGACCTGGGGGAGCAGTACTTC
TRBV7-8	.	TRBJ2-7	few	CASSLDWGNYEQYF	TGTGCCAGCAGCTTAGATTGGGGAAACTACGAGCAGTACTTC
TRBV5-1	.	TRBJ2-7	.	CASSLGQYYEQYF	TGCGCCAGCAGCCTAGGACAGTACTACGAGCAGTACTTC
TRBV27	.	TRBJ2-1	.	CASSARGSSYNEQFF	TGTGCCAGCAGTGCCCGAGGGAGCTCCTACAATGAGCAGTTCTTC
TRBV5-6	.	TRBJ1-1	.	CASSARTGNTEAFF	TGTGCCAGCAGCGCAAGAACAGGGAACACTGAAGCTTTCTTT
TRBV11-2	TRBD1	TRBJ2-5	once	CASSSWTGPQETQYF	TGTGCCAGCAGCTCTTGGACAGGCCCACAAGAGACCCAGTACTTC
TRBV4-2	TRBD2	TRBJ2-5	.	CASSQEMGGGWETQYF	TGTGCCAGCAGCCAAGAAATGGGGGGGGGTTGGGAGACCCAGTACTTC
TRBV2	.	TRBJ1-4	.	CASSEDPGDEKLFF	TGTGCCAGCAGTGAAGACCCAGGGGATGAAAAACTGTTTTTT
TRBV2	.	TRBJ2-5	.	CASSVGVLQETQYF	TGTGCCAGCAGTGTGGGGGTCCTCCAAGAGACCCAGTACTTC
TRBV25-1	.	TRBJ2-7	.	CASSESSTYEQYF	TGTGCCAGCAGTGAATCCTCCACCTACGAGCAGTACTTC
TRBV30	.	TRBJ2-2	.	CAYRERVTGELFF	TGTGCCTACAGGGAGCGGGTCACCGGGGAGCTGTTTTTT
TRBV19	.	TRBJ2-1	.	CASTPGPPGNEQFF	TGTGCCAGTACCCCCGGGCCACCTGGAAATGAGCAGTTCTTC
TRBV7-9	.	TRBJ1-3	.	CASSKPGSGNTIYF	TGTGCCAGCAGTAAACCAGGGTCTGGAAACACCATATATTTT
TRBV13	.	TRBJ1-2	.	CASSLAGASRGYYGYTF	TGTGCCAGCAGCCTCGCAGGGGCCTCCCGAGGGTACTATGGCTACACCTTC